This T cell receptor beta chain was observed in a study of regulatory T cells in long-lasting Graves disease. The study, taken as a whole, reports: Lower TCR diversity characterized persistent Graves' patients relative to newly diagnosed patients. A limited number of samples was an acknowledged limitation.

Regarding time point: newly diagnosed GD, antithyroid drugs for less than 3 months. RNA extracted from PBMCs served as the sequencing template. This clonotype came up a few times. Its antigen is not known. Both iRepertoire HTBI primers and Arm-PCR of CDR3 regions were used to build the TCR beta libraries. TCRdb re-called the multiplex PCR reads with MiXCR, one entry per CDR3 protein. The table includes hundreds of thousands of distinct CDR3 sequences, approximately 16% detected once. This CDR3 contains 15 residues. J lost 0 bases, V lost 3 bases, and 5 bases had no gene match. The V gene's germline CDR1 is LNHDA and CDR2 SQIVND (reference sequence). These data were also filed under a second study, of T cells in Graves' hyperthyroidism and ophthalmopathy. That source adds: The model anticipated ophthalmopathy a median around 6 months pre-onset.

J is TRBJ2-7 and V is TRBV19; 7 bases agree with TRBD1. The TCR originated in a woman aged 35-65 years with Graves disease. This material consisted of peripheral blood mononuclear cells (PBMCs), taken at new diagnosis, from a patient treated with antithyroid drugs. The chain's CDR3 is CASSITHRGSYEQYF. CDR3 nucleotides: TGTGCCAGTAGTATTACGCACAGGGGCTCCTACGAGCAGTACTTC.